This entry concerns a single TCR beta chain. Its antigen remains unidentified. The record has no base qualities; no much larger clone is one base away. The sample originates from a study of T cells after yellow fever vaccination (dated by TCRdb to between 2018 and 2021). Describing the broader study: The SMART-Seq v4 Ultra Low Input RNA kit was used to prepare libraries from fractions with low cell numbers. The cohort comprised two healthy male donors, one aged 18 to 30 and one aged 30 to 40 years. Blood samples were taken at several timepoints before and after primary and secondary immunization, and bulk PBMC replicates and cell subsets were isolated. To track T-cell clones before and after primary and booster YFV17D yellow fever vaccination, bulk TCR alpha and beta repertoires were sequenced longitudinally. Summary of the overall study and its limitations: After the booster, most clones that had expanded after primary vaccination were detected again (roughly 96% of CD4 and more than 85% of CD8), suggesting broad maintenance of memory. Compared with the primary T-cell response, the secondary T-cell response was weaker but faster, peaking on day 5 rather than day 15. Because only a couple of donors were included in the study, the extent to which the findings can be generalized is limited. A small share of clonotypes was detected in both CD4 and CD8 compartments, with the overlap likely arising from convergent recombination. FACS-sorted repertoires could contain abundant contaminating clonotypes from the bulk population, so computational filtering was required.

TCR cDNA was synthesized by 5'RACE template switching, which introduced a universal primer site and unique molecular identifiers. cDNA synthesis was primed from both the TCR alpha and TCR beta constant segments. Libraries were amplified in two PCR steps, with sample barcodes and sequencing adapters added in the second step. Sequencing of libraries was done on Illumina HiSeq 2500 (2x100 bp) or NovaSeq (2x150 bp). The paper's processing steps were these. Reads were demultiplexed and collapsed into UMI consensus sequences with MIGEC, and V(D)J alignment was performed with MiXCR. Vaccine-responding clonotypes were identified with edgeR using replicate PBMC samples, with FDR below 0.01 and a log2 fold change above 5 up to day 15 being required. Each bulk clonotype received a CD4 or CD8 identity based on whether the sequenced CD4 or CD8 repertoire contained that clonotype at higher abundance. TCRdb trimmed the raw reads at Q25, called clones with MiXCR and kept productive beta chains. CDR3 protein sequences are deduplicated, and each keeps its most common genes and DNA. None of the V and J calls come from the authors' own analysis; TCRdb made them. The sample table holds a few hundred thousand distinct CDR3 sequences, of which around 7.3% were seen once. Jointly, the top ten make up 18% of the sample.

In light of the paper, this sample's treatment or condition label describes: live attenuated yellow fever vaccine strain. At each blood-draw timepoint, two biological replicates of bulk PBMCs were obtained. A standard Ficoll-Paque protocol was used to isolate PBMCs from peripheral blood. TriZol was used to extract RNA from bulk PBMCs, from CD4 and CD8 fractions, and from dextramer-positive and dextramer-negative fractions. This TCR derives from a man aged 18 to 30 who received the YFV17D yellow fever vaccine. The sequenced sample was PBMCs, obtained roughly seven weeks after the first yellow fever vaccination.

The nucleotide sequence is given as TGTGCCAGCAGCCCGAGGCCGAGTAATGAAAAACTGTTTTTT. Translated, it gives CASSPRPSNEKLFF. The rearranged segments are TRBV3-1 and TRBJ1-4, with no confidently assigned D gene. The CDR3 covers 14 residues, taking in both the cysteine and the phenylalanine. Only the CDR3 DNA is retained, 42 bases long and in frame from the first base. V sheds 4 bases and J sheds 4 bases, leaving 10 bases between their ends. The germline V gene (reference sequence) yields LGHDT for CDR1 and YNNKEL for CDR2.